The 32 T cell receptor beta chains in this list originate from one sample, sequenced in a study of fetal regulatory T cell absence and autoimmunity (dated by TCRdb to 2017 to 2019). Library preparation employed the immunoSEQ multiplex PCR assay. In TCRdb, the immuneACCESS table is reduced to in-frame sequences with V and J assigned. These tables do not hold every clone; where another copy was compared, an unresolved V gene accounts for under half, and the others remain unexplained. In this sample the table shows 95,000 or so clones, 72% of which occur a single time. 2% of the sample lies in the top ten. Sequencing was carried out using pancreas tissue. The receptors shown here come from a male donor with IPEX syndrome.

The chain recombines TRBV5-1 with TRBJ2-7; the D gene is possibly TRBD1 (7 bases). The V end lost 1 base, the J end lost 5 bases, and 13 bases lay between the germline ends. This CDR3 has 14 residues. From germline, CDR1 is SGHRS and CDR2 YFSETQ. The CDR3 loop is CASSLQTGRNEQYF. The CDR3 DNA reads TGCGCCAGCAGCTTGCAGACAGGGAGGAACGAGCAGTACTTC.

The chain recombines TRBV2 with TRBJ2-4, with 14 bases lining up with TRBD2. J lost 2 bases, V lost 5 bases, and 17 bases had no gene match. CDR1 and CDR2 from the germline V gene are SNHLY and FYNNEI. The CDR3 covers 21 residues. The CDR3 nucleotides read TGTGCCAGCAGTCAACCCCCGGGACTAGCGGGAGCGCGGCCGACCAAAAACATTCAGTACTTC. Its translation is CASSQPPGLAGARPTKNIQYF.

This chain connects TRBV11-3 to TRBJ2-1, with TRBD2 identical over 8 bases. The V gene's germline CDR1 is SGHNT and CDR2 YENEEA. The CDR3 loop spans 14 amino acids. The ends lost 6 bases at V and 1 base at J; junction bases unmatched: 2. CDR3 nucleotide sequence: TGTGCCAGCAGAAGCGGGGGTTCCTACAATGAGCAGTTCTTC. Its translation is CASRSGGSYNEQFF. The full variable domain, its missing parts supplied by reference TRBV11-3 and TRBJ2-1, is EAGVVQSPRYKIIEKKQPVAFWCNPISGHNTLYWYLQNLGQGPELLIRYENEEAVDDSQLPKDRFSAERLKGVDSTLKIQPAELGDSAVYLCASRSGGSYNEQFFGPGTRLTVL.

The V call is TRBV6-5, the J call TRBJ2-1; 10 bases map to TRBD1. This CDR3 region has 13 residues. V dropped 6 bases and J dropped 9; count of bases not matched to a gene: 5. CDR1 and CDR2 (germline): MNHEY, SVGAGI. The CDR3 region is CASSRQGAGEQFF. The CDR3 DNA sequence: TGTGCCAGCAGCCGACAGGGGGCGGGTGAGCAGTTCTTC.

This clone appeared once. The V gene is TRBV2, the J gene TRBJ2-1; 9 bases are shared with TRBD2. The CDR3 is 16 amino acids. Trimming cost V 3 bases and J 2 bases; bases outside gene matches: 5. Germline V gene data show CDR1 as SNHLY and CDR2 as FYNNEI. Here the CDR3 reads CASSDPTSGAYNEQFF. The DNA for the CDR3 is TGTGCCAGCAGTGATCCGACTAGCGGTGCCTACAATGAGCAGTTCTTC.

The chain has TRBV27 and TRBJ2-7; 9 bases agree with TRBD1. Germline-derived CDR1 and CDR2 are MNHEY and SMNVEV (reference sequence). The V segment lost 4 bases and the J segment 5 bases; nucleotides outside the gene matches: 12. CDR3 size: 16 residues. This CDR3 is CASSSSRDRDSNEQYF. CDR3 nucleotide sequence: TGTGCCAGCAGTTCCAGCCGGGACAGGGATTCCAACGAGCAGTACTTC.

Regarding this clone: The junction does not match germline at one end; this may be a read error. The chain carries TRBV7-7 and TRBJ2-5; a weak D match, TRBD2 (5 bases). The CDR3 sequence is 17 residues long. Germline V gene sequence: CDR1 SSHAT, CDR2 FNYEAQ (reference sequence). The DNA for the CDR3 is TGTGCTAGCAGCTTAGCGCCTGGGCGCCCGAGGGAGGAGACCCAGTACTTC. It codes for CASSLAPGRPREETQYF.

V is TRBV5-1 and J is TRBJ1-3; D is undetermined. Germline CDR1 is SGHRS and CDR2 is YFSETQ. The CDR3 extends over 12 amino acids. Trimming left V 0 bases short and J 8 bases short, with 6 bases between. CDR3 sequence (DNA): TGCGCCAGCAGCTTGGAGGGCGACACCATATATTTT. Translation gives CASSLEGDTIYF.

The CDR3, as DNA: TGTGCCAGCAGCGTTCGAGCGGGAGTCACAGATACGCAGTATTTT. Translation: CASSVRAGVTDTQYF. This rearrangement joins TRBV9 to TRBJ2-3, with 8 nucleotides matching TRBD2. This CDR3 has 15 amino acids. Germline CDR1 and CDR2: SGDLS and YYNGEE. Unmatched junction bases numbered 4, after V lost 2 bases and J lost 2 bases.

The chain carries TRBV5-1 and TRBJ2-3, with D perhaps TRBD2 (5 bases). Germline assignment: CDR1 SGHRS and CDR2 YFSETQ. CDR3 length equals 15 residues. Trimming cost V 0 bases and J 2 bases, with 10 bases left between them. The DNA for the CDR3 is TGCGCCAGCAGCTTGGTGGGAGCTATCACAGATACGCAGTATTTT. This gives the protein CASSLVGAITDTQYF.

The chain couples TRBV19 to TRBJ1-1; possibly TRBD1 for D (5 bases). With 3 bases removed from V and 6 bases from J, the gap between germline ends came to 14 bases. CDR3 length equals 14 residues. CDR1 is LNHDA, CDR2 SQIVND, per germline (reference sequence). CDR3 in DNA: TGTGCCAGTAGTATGGGTCAGGGAGGCGCTGAAGCTTTCTTT. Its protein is CASSMGQGGAEAFF.

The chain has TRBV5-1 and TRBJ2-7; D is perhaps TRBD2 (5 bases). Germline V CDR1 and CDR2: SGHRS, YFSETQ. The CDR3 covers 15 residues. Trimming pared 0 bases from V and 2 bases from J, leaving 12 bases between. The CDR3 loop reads CASSLESASPYEQYF. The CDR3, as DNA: TGCGCCAGCAGCTTGGAATCAGCTAGCCCCTACGAGCAGTACTTC.

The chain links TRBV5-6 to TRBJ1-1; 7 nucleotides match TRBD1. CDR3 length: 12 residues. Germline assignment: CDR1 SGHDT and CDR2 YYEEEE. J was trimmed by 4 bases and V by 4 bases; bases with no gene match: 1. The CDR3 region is CASSPGGTEAFF. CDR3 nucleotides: TGTGCCAGCAGCCCAGGGGGCACTGAAGCTTTCTTT.

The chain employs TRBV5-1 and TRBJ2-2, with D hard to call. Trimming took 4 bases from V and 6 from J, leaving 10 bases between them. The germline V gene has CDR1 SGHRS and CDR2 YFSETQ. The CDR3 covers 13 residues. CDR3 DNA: TGCGCCAGCAGCGTAGGACGCCCCGGGGAGCTGTTTTTT. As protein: CASSVGRPGELFF.

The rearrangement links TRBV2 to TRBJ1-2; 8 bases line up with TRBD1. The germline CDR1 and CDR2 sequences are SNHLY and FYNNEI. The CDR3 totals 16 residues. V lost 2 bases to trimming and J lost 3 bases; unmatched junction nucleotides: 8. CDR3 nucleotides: TGTGCCAGCAGTGAACGGGTGACAGGGGACGACTATGGCTACACCTTC. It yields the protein CASSERVTGDDYGYTF.

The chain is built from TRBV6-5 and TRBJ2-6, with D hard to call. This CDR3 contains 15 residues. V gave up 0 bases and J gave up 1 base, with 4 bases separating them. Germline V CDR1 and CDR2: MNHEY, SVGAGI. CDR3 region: CASSYSGSGANVLTF. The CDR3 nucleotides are TGTGCCAGCAGTTACTCCGGGTCTGGGGCCAACGTCCTGACTTTC.

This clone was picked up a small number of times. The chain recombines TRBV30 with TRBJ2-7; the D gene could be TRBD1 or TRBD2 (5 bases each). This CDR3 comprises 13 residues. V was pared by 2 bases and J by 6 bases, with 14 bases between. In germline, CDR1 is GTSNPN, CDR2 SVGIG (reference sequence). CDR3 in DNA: TGTGCCTGGAGTCTTAATACGGGGCGCGAGCAGTACTTC. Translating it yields CAWSLNTGREQYF.

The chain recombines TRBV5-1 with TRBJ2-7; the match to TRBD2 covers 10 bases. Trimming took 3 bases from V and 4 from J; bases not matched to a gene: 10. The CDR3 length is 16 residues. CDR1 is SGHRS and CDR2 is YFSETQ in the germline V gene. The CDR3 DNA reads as TGCGCCAGCAGCTGGGATCTAGCGGGGGCCTTATACGAGCAGTACTTC. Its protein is CASSWDLAGALYEQYF.

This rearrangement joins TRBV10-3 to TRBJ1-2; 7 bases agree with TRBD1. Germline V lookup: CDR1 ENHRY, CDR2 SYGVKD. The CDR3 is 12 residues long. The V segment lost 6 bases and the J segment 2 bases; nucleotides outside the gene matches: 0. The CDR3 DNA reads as TGTGCCATCAGAGGGGGCAACTATGGCTACACCTTC. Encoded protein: CAIRGGNYGYTF.

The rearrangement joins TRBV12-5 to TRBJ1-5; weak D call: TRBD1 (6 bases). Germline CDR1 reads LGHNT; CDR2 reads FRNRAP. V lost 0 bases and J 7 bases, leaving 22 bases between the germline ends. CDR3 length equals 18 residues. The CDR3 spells CASGLVGRVQGWYQPQHF. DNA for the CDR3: TGTGCTAGTGGTTTGGTAGGTCGCGTACAGGGTTGGTACCAGCCCCAGCATTTT.

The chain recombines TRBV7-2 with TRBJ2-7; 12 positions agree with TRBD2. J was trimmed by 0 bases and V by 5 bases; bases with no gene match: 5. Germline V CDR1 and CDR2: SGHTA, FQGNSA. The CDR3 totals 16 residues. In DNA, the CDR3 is TGTGCCAGCAGCCTGCGACTAGCGGGGGTCTCCTACGAGCAGTACTTC. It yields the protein CASSLRLAGVSYEQYF.

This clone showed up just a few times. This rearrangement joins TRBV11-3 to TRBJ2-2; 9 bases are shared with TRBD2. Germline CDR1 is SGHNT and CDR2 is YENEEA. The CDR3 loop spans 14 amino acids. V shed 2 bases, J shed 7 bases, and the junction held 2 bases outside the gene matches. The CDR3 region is CASSLSGRSGELFF. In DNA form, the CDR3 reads TGTGCCAGCAGCTTAAGCGGGAGGAGCGGGGAGCTGTTTTTT.

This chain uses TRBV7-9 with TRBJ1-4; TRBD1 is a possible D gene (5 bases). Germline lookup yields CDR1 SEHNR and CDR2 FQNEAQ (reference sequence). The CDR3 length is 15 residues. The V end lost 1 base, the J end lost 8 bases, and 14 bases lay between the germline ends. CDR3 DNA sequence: TGTGCCAGCAGCTTAGGAAGGGACCCGAGGGAAAAACTGTTTTTT. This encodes CASSLGRDPREKLFF.

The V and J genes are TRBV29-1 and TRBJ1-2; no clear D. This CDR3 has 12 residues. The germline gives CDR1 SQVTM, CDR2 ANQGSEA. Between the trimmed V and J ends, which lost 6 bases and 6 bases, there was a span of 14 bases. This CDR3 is CSVDSESHGYTF. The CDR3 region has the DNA TGCAGCGTAGACTCGGAAAGTCATGGCTACACCTTC.

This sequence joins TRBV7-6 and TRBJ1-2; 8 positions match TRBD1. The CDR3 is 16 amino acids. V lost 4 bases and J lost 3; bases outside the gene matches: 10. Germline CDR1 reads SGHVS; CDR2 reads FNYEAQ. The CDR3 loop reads CASSSGDRIKDYGYTF. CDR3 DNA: TGTGCCAGCAGCTCCGGGGACAGGATTAAGGACTATGGCTACACCTTC.

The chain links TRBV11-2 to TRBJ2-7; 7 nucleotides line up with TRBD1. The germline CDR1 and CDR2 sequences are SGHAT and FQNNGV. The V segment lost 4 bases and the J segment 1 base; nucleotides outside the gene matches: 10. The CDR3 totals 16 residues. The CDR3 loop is CASSSRATGPSYEQYF. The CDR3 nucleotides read TGTGCCAGCAGCTCCCGTGCGACAGGGCCTTCCTACGAGCAGTACTTC.

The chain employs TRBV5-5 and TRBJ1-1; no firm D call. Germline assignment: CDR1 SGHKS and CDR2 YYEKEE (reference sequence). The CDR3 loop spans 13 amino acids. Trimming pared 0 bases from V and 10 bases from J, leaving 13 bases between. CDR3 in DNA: TGTGCCAGCAGCTTGGATTACGTAGCCCCAGCTTTCTTT. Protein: CASSLDYVAPAFF.

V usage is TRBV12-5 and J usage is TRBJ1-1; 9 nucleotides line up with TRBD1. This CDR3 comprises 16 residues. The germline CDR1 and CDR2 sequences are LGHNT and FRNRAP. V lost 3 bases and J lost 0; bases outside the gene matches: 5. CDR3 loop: CASGFTGGYLNTEAFF. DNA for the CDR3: TGTGCTAGTGGTTTTACAGGGGGCTATCTGAACACTGAAGCTTTCTTT.

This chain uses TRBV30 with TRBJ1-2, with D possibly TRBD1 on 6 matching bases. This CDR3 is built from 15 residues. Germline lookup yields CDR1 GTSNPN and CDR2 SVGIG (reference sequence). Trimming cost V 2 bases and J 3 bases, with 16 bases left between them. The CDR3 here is CAWSPHPTGDYGYTF. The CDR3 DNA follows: TGTGCCTGGAGTCCCCACCCGACAGGAGACTATGGCTACACCTTC.

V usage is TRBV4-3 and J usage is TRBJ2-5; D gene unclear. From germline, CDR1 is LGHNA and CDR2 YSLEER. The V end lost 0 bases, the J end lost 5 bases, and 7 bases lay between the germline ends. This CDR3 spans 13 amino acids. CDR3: CASSQESWETQYF. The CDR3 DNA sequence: TGCGCCAGCAGCCAAGAAAGCTGGGAGACCCAGTACTTC.

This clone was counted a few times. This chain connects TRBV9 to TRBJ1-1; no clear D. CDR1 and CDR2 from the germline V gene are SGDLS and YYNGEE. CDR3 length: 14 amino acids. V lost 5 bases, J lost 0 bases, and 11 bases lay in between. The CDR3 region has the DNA TGTGCCAGCAGTTTCACAGCTATGAACACTGAAGCTTTCTTT. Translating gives CASSFTAMNTEAFF. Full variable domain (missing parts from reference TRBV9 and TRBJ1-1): DSGVTQTPKHLITATGQRVTLRCSPRSGDLSVYWYQQSLDQGLQFLIQYYNGEERAKGNILERFSAQQFPDLHSELNLSSLELGDSALYFCASSFTAMNTEAFFGQGTRLTVV.

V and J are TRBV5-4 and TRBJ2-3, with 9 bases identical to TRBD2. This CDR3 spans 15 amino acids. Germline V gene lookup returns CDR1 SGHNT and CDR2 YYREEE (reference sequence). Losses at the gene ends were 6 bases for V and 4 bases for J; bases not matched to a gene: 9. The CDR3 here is CASNSGAGGSDTQYF. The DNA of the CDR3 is TGTGCCAGCAACTCCGGGGCGGGGGGGTCAGATACGCAGTATTTT.